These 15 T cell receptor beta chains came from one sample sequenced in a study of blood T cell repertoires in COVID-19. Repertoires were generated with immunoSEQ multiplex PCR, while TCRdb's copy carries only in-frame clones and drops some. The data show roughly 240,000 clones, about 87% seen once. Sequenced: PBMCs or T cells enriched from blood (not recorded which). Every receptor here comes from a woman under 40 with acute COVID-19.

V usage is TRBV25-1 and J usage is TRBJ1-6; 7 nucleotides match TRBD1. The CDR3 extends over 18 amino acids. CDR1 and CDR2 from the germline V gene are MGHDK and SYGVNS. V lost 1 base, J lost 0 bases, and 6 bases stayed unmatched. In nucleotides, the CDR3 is TGTGCCAGCAGTGAATTGGGCGGGGACAGCTCCTATAATTCACCCCTCCACTTT. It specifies CASSELGGDSSYNSPLHF.

The CDR3 is CASSLWTENQPQHF. CDR3 bases: TGTGCCAGCAGCTTATGGACAGAGAATCAGCCCCAGCATTTT. The V gene is TRBV7-2, the J gene TRBJ1-5; D perhaps matches TRBD1 (6 bases). Per germline, CDR1 SGHTA and CDR2 FQGNSA. The CDR3 consists of 14 residues. Trimming stripped 2 bases from V and 4 bases from J, with 9 bases between.

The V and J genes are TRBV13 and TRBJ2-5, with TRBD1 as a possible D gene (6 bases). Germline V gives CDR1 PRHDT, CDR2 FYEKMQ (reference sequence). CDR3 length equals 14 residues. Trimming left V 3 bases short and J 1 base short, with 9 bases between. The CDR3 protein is CASSFTGRQETQYF. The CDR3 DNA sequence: TGTGCCAGCAGCTTTACAGGGCGCCAAGAGACCCAGTACTTC.

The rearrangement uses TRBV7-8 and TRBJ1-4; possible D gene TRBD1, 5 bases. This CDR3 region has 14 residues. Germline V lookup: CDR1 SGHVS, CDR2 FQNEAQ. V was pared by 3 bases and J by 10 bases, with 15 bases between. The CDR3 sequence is CASSLGQGFGKLFF. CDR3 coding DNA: TGTGCCAGCAGCTTGGGCCAGGGTTTTGGAAAACTGTTTTTT.

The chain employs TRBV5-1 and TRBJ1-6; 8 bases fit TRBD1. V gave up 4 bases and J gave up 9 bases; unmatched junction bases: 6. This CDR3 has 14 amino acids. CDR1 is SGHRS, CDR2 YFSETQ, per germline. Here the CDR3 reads CASSPDRVPSPLHF. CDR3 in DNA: TGCGCCAGCAGCCCGGACAGGGTCCCTTCACCCCTCCACTTT.

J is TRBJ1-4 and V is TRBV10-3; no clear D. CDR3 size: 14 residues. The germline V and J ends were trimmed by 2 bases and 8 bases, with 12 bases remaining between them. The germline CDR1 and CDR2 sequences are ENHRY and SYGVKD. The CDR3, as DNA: TGTGCCATCAGTGAGAACGAAAGCCTGGAAAAACTGTTTTTT. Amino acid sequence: CAISENESLEKLFF.

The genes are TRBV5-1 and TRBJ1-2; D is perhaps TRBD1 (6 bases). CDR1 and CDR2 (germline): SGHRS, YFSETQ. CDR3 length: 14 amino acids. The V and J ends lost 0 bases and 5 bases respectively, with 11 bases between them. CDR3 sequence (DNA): TGCGCCAGCAGCTTGGGGGACGGACAGTATGGCTACACCTTC. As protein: CASSLGDGQYGYTF.

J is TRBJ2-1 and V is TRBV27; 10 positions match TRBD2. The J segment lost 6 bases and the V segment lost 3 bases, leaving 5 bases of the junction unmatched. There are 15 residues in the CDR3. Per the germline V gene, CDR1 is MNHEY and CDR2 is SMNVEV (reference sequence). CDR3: CASSFTSGVVNEQFF. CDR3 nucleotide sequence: TGTGCCAGCAGTTTTACTAGCGGGGTTGTCAATGAGCAGTTCTTC.

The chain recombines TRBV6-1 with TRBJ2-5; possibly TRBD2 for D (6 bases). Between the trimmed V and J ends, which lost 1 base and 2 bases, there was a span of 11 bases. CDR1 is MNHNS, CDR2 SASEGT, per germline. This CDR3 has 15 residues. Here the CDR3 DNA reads TGTGCCAGCAGTGAAGTTTGGGGGAGGCAAGAGACCCAGTACTTC. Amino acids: CASSEVWGRQETQYF.

CDR3 amino acids: CASSLTGTSGNTIYF. The CDR3 DNA is TGCGCCAGCAGCTTAACAGGCACCTCTGGAAACACCATATATTTT. The chain recombines TRBV5-1 with TRBJ1-3; D might be TRBD1 (5 bases). The CDR3 consists of 15 residues. CDR1 and CDR2 from the germline V gene are SGHRS and YFSETQ. Trimming took off 2 bases at V and 0 bases at J, with 9 bases between the two ends.

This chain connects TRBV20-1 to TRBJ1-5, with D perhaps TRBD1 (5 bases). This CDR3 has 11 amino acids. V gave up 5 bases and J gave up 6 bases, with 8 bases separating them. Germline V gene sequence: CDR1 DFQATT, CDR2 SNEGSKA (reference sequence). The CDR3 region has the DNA TGCAGTGCTGCAGGGCCTCAGCCCCAGCATTTT. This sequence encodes CSAAGPQPQHF.

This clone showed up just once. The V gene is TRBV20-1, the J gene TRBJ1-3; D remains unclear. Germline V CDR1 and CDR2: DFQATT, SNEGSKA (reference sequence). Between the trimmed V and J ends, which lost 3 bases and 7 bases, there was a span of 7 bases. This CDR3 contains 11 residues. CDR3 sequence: CSARTLNTIYF. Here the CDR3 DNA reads TGCAGTGCTAGGACACTTAACACCATATATTTT.

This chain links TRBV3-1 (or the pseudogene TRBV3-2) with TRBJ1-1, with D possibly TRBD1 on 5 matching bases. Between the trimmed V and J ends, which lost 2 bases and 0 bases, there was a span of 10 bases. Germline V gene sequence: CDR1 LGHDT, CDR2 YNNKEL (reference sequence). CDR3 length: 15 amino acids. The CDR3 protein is CASSQRTRMNTEAFF. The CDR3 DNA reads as TGTGCCAGCAGCCAACGGACAAGGATGAACACTGAAGCTTTCTTT.

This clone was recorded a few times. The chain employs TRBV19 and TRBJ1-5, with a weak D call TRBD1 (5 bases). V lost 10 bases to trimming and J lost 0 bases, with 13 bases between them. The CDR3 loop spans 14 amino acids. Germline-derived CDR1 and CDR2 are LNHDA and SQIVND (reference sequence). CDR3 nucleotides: TGTGCCATTTCGACGGGGGATAGCAATCAGCCCCAGCATTTT. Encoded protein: CAISTGDSNQPQHF.

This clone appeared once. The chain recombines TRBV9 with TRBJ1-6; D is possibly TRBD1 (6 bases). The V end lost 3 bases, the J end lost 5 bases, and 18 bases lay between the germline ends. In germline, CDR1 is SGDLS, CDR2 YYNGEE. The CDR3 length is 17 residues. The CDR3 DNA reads TGTGCCAGCAGCGGCCCCGACCAGACAGGCGATAATTCACCCCTCCACTTT. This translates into CASSGPDQTGDNSPLHF.